The T cell receptor beta chain under discussion was sequenced for a study of long-term antiretroviral therapy in people with HIV (dated by TCRdb to between 2020 and 2023). Regarding the complete study: Collection of the earliest samples took place about a decade ahead of the 2015 WHO recommendation for immediate ART, at a time when ART was typically delayed until CD4 counts fell. A retrospective serial study tested whether changes in peripheral blood TRB repertoire composition and diversity were associated with ART initiation and durable HIV suppression. The cohort contributed about 180 cryopreserved PBMC samples from under 35 adults with confirmed HIV infection, collected serially over a mean of approximately six years (range 1-12). Of the roughly 30 participants with HIV, some 12 were female. No cross-contamination during QIAcube processing was seen in test extractions of a monoclonal T-cell line run alongside around 34 polyclonal samples.

This clone occurred once. Its target antigen remains unknown. No much larger clonotype is one base removed from it; base qualities were not supplied. Participants were included only if at least one PBMC sample before ART initiation and at least two post-ART samples were available. Treatment was received in the United States of America by all participants with HIV. Before DNA extraction, cryopreserved samples of about 0.95-10 million PBMC were thawed and washed. At the time of the earliest PBMC sample, participants with HIV were aged between about 23 and 54 years. Each participant contributed PBMC samples from 1-4 timepoints before ART initiation and 2-8 timepoints after ART initiation, with a median of 7 samples. For every participant, serial HIV viral load, CD4+ T-cell count, ART history and demographic data were obtained. Genomic DNA was extracted from unsorted PBMC with a Qiagen kit on a QIAcube, with processing performed in batches of 12 samples.

The investigation overall reported the following: HIV repertoires had narrower CDR3 length ranges than controls, and the network structure suggested an antigen-experienced repertoire that shifted only slightly toward naive after ART. Because cell numbers in pre-ART samples were limited, unsorted PBMC were profiled instead of sorted CD4+ and CD8+ T cells. Starting ART was linked to a significant rise in TRB diversity, yet even with long-term ART the diversity remained significantly lower than in transplant donor controls. The samples span the years 2004 to 2017, and the ART regimens used at that time may not be as effective as current regimens. Inferences about post-ART repertoire changes were limited because no data were available on ART adherence, viral resistance or therapy changes. Because PBMC availability was limited, only the TCR beta chain was sequenced, with no alpha chain pairing. At every time point, the repertoire was dominated by expanded TRB clones first identified before ART initiation, although this dominance fluctuated and, in many PLHIV, declined after ART.

The immunoSEQ hsTCRB v3.0 assay was used at survey level resolution to sequence the TRB variable region. The target sequencing depth for TRB was about 40,000-50,000 T-cell genomes per sample. An Illumina MiSeq with a v3 150-cycle kit was used to sequence the pooled TRB libraries. Per the source publication's procedure: Repertoire analysis was performed in R inside a reproducible Nextflow workflow that covered QC, data transformation and analysis. LymphoSeq2, an R package for exploring AIRR-Seq data, was used to implement custom analyses. A few samples yielding fewer than 5000 total TRB sequences were excluded, leaving 188 analyzed HIV repertoires. Among the approximately 180 retained HIV repertoires, about 59 were collected before ART initiation and over 120 were collected after ART initiation. Repertoires were downsampled to 5000 TRB nucleotide sequences, with summary statistics averaged over 100 downsampling iterations. The analysis kept only TRB sequences whose CDR3 regions were at least seven amino acids long. Diversity was measured with a Shannon entropy-derived clonality score and the Gini coefficient. Repertoire networks linked the top 5000 CDR3 amino acid sequences whenever two sequences differed by an edit distance of one. GLIPH2 predicted antigen specificity groups and MHC restriction for TRB CDR3 amino acid sequences. To flag known CMV, EBV, HIV or tissue antigen associations, CDR3 amino acid sequences were matched against VDJdb and McPAS-TCR. Pre-ART, post-ART and control groups were compared with Wilcoxon signed-rank tests and Holm-Bonferroni correction. TCRdb obtained this table from immuneACCESS and retained in-frame rearrangements with V and J assigned. These tables miss some clones; where compared with another copy, unresolved V genes account for less than half of the shortfall, and the remainder is unexplained. That table is the source of V, J and clone size, and D and trimming were worked out from the DNA. For this sample there are around 33,000 clones; roughly 80% appear just once. The ten top clones hold about an eighth of the sample.

This specimen consisted of unsorted PBMCs, obtained 0.3 years after starting antiretroviral therapy. The clonotype originates from a man between 18 and 35 years old with HIV.

The CDR3 loop reads CASSLIQGEAFF. The nucleotides are TGTGCCAGCAGCCTGATACAGGGAGAAGCTTTCTTT. The chain links TRBV14 with TRBJ1-1; a tentative D match to TRBD1 spans 6 bases. CDR1 SGHDN and CDR2 FVKESK were looked up in the germline V gene. V is clipped by 4 bases and J by 8 bases, and the sequence between their germline boundaries is 11 bases long. The CDR3 starts with the cysteine, ends with the phenylalanine, and has 12 residues. Only CDR3 DNA is held: 36 bases, read in frame from base 1.